This is a list of T cell receptor beta chains from one sample in a study of spatial heterogeneity in lung cancer. One entry per CDR3 protein results from TCRdb running MiXCR on the 5' RACE reads. Of fewer than 9,000 distinct CDR3 sequences listed, approximately 8% are singletons. The source material was PBMCs, sampled at surgery. The source of these receptors is a female donor with early-stage non-small cell lung cancer. Both conserved end residues are part of each CDR3. D genes are given only for firm matches. The size field is filled for only some rows; it gives once, few, many or a size class.

j_gene: TRBJ2-7; abundance: many; len: 16; v_gene: TRBV5-1; d_gene: TRBD1; CDR3nt: TGCGCCAGCAGCTTGTTAAGTGACAGGGGCACCTACGAGCAGTACTTC; CDR3aa: CASSLLSDRGTYEQYF
j_gene: TRBJ1-2; abundance: many; len: 13; v_gene: TRBV3-1; d_gene: .; CDR3nt: TGTGCCAGCAGCCAAGATGGGACAAGCGACTACACCTTC; CDR3aa: CASSQDGTSDYTF
j_gene: TRBJ2-5; abundance: medium-sized; len: 16; v_gene: TRBV7-9; d_gene: TRBD1; CDR3nt: TGTGCCAGCAGCTCGTTCCTCGGACAGGACAAGGAGACCCAGTACTTC; CDR3aa: CASSSFLGQDKETQYF
j_gene: TRBJ1-1; abundance: medium-sized; len: 12; v_gene: TRBV6-1; d_gene: .; CDR3nt: TGTGCCAGCAGTGATCGTCAGGGAGAAGCTTTCTTT; CDR3aa: CASSDRQGEAFF
j_gene: TRBJ2-1; abundance: medium-sized; len: 16; v_gene: TRBV3-1; d_gene: TRBD2; CDR3nt: TGTGCCAGCAGCCAAGATCATTCCCCAGCGGGAGATGAGCAGTTCTTC; CDR3aa: CASSQDHSPAGDEQFF
j_gene: TRBJ2-7; abundance: medium-sized; len: 15; v_gene: TRBV18; d_gene: TRBD2; CDR3nt: TGTGCCAGCTCACCAGGGCTAGCGGACAACTACGAGCAGTACTTC; CDR3aa: CASSPGLADNYEQYF
j_gene: TRBJ2-1; abundance: many; len: 15; v_gene: TRBV7-2; d_gene: .; CDR3nt: TGTGCCAGCAGCTTAGACGGGATTAACCGGGATGAGCAGTTCTTC; CDR3aa: CASSLDGINRDEQFF
j_gene: TRBJ2-2; abundance: medium-sized; len: 15; v_gene: TRBV7-3; d_gene: TRBD1; CDR3nt: TGTGCCAGCAGCTCACAGGGGGCGGGCACCGGGGAGCTGTTTTTT; CDR3aa: CASSSQGAGTGELFF
j_gene: TRBJ1-2; abundance: many; len: 13; v_gene: TRBV24-1; d_gene: .; CDR3nt: TGTGCCACCAGTGATCCCCCTCTTTATGGCTACACCTTC; CDR3aa: CATSDPPLYGYTF
j_gene: TRBJ2-2; abundance: many; len: 13; v_gene: TRBV7-9; d_gene: TRBD2; CDR3nt: TGTGCCAGCAGCCAAGCGGGGGCCGGGGAGCTGTTTTTT; CDR3aa: CASSQAGAGELFF
j_gene: TRBJ2-2; abundance: many; len: 12; v_gene: TRBV4-2; d_gene: .; CDR3nt: TGTGCCAGCAGCCAAACGACCGGGGAGCTGTTTTTT; CDR3aa: CASSQTTGELFF
j_gene: TRBJ2-1; abundance: .; len: 16; v_gene: TRBV7-2; d_gene: .; CDR3nt: TGTGCCAGCAGCTTAGGGTCCTCGAGCTCCTACAATGAGCAGTTCTTC; CDR3aa: CASSLGSSSSYNEQFF
j_gene: TRBJ1-1; abundance: .; len: 14; v_gene: TRBV29-1; d_gene: TRBD1; CDR3nt: TGCAGCGTTAACCCAGGGGGCCCTAACACTGAAGCTTTCTTT; CDR3aa: CSVNPGGPNTEAFF
j_gene: TRBJ2-1; abundance: many; len: 15; v_gene: TRBV19; d_gene: .; CDR3nt: TGTGCCAGTAGTGCACCGGGGACGAAATACAATGAGCAGTTCTTC; CDR3aa: CASSAPGTKYNEQFF
j_gene: TRBJ2-7; abundance: medium-sized; len: 16; v_gene: TRBV23-1; d_gene: .; CDR3nt: TGCGCCAGCAGTCAATCGCGCCACGAAGCGCTCTACGAGCAGTACTTC; CDR3aa: CASSQSRHEALYEQYF
j_gene: TRBJ2-5; abundance: medium-sized; len: 14; v_gene: TRBV19; d_gene: TRBD1; CDR3nt: TGTGCCAGTTCCTCCGGGACAGGGGAGGAGACCCAGTACTTC; CDR3aa: CASSSGTGEETQYF
j_gene: TRBJ2-7; abundance: many; len: 14; v_gene: TRBV10-3; d_gene: .; CDR3nt: TGTGCCATCAGTAGGGGGGAAAGACCCTACGAGCAGTACTTC; CDR3aa: CAISRGERPYEQYF
j_gene: TRBJ2-7; abundance: medium-sized; len: 16; v_gene: TRBV5-1; d_gene: TRBD2; CDR3nt: TGCGCCAGCAGCTCTGGGACTAGCGGTATTTCCTACGAGCAGTACTTC; CDR3aa: CASSSGTSGISYEQYF
j_gene: TRBJ2-3; abundance: many; len: 15; v_gene: TRBV6-1; d_gene: .; CDR3nt: TGTGCCAGCAGTGAAGAGACAGGCGGCACAGATACGCAGTATTTT; CDR3aa: CASSEETGGTDTQYF
j_gene: TRBJ2-3; abundance: many; len: 15; v_gene: TRBV7-8; d_gene: TRBD2; CDR3nt: TGTGCCAGCAGCTTTTTCGCGGGAGATGAAGATACGCAGTATTTT; CDR3aa: CASSFFAGDEDTQYF
j_gene: TRBJ2-2; abundance: .; len: 15; v_gene: TRBV3-1; d_gene: .; CDR3nt: TGTGCCAGCAGCCAACCCGGGGCGGGCACCGGGGAGCTGTTTTTT; CDR3aa: CASSQPGAGTGELFF
j_gene: TRBJ2-2; abundance: few; len: 15; v_gene: TRBV7-2; d_gene: TRBD2; CDR3nt: TGTGCCAGCACCCCCCTACTAGCGGACACCGGGGAGCTGTTTTTT; CDR3aa: CASTPLLADTGELFF
j_gene: TRBJ2-5; abundance: many; len: 16; v_gene: TRBV5-5; d_gene: TRBD1; CDR3nt: TGTGCCAGCAGCCCAATAGCCGGGACAGGGGCAGAGACCCAGTACTTC; CDR3aa: CASSPIAGTGAETQYF
j_gene: TRBJ2-1; abundance: .; len: 14; v_gene: TRBV6-5; d_gene: .; CDR3nt: TGTGCCAGCAGTCCCACGGGGGGCCGGCATGAGCAGTTCTTC; CDR3aa: CASSPTGGRHEQFF
j_gene: TRBJ2-2; abundance: .; len: 12; v_gene: TRBV6-1; d_gene: .; CDR3nt: TGTGCCAGCAGTGAAATAGCCGGGGAGCTGTTTTTT; CDR3aa: CASSEIAGELFF
j_gene: TRBJ2-6; abundance: medium-sized; len: 15; v_gene: TRBV3-1; d_gene: .; CDR3nt: TGTGCCAGCAGCCAACCGGGCTCTGGGGCCAACGTCCTGACTTTC; CDR3aa: CASSQPGSGANVLTF
j_gene: TRBJ2-5; abundance: few; len: 14; v_gene: TRBV13; d_gene: TRBD1; CDR3nt: TGTGCCAGCAGCCAATCCAGGGGGAAGGAGACCCAGTACTTC; CDR3aa: CASSQSRGKETQYF
j_gene: TRBJ2-7; abundance: medium-sized; len: 12; v_gene: TRBV10-2; d_gene: .; CDR3nt: TGCGCCAGCAGTACAGGGGAGGGCGAGCAGTACTTC; CDR3aa: CASSTGEGEQYF
j_gene: TRBJ2-7; abundance: medium-sized; len: 11; v_gene: TRBV2; d_gene: .; CDR3nt: TGTGCCAGCCGGTGGGGCTACGAGCAGTACTTC; CDR3aa: CASRWGYEQYF
j_gene: TRBJ1-4; abundance: once; len: 13; v_gene: TRBV6-5; d_gene: TRBD1; CDR3nt: TGTGCCAGCAGCAGACAGGGAGGTGAAAAACTGTTTTTT; CDR3aa: CASSRQGGEKLFF
j_gene: TRBJ1-1; abundance: few; len: 13; v_gene: TRBV29-1; d_gene: TRBD1; CDR3nt: TGCAGCGTTGGCCAGGGGGCTAACACTGAAGCTTTCTTT; CDR3aa: CSVGQGANTEAFF